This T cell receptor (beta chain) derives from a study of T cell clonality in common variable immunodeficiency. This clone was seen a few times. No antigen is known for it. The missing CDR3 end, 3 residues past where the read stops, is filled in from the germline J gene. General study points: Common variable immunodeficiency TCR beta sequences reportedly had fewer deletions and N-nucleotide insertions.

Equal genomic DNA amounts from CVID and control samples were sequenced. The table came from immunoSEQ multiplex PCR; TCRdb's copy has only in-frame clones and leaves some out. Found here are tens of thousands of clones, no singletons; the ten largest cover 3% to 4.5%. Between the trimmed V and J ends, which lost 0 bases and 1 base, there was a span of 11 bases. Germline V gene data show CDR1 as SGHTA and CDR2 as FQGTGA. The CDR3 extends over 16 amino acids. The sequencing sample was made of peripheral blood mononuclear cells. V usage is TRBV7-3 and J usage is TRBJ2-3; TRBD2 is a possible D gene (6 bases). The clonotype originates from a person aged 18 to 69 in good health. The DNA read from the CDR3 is TGTGCCAGCAGCTTAACCGTAGCGGTTCGCACAGATACG. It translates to CASSLTVAVRTDT. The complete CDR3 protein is CASSLTVAVRTDTQYF.